A selection of T cell receptor beta chains follows, all from one sample in a study of blood T cell repertoires in COVID-19. Assay: immunoSEQ multiplex PCR; the TCRdb copy retains only in-frame clones and omits some. Found here are roughly 330,000 clones, over 70% of them singletons; the top ten hold over 4.5%. The material sequenced was PBMCs or T cells enriched from blood (not recorded which). The receptors derive from a man aged 30 to 45 who had recovered from COVID-19. The CDR3 runs from the conserved cysteine through the conserved F or W. A D gene is named only where the DNA matches it firmly. Where a row states a size, it is once, few, many or the class of an expanded clone; other rows omit it.

j_call d_call clone_size v_call cdr3_aa cdr3_nt
TRBJ2-1 TRBD2 few TRBV11-2 CASSPWTSPSYNEQFF TGTGCCAGCAGCCCGTGGACTAGCCCATCCTACAATGAGCAGTTCTTC
TRBJ1-2 TRBD1 few TRBV6-1 CASSEGEDRAYGYTF TGTGCCAGCAGTGAAGGAGAGGACAGGGCTTATGGCTACACCTTC
TRBJ2-7 TRBD1 - TRBV28 CASSPTRGRSYEQYF TGTGCCAGCAGTCCAACCAGGGGGCGCTCCTACGAGCAGTACTTC
TRBJ1-4 TRBD1 - TRBV6-1 CASSVDRGSEKLFF TGTGCCAGCAGTGTGGACAGGGGATCGGAAAAACTGTTTTTT
TRBJ2-3 TRBD2 once TRBV3-1/TRBV3-2 CASSLQLAGTDTQYF TGTGCCAGCAGCCTACAACTAGCGGGGACAGATACGCAGTATTTT
TRBJ1-1 TRBD1 once TRBV3-1/TRBV3-2 CASSQGTGGDTEAFF TGTGCCAGCAGCCAAGGGACAGGGGGCGACACTGAAGCTTTCTTT
TRBJ1-2 TRBD1 few TRBV9 CASSVDLGGTGNGYTF TGTGCCAGCAGCGTAGATCTTGGAGGGACAGGGAATGGCTACACCTTC
TRBJ1-1 TRBD1 - TRBV10-3 CAISDLTGASGTEAFF TGTGCCATCAGTGATCTAACAGGGGCTTCCGGCACTGAAGCTTTCTTT
TRBJ2-7 TRBD1 - TRBV4-1 CASSQGQGVDYEQYF TGCGCCAGCAGCCAAGGACAGGGAGTCGACTACGAGCAGTACTTC
TRBJ2-3 - - TRBV5-6 CASSLVGYTDTQYF TGTGCCAGCAGCTTGGTCGGTTACACAGATACGCAGTATTTT
TRBJ1-2 TRBD1 - TRBV6-5 CASSSQGVGYTF TGTGCCAGCAGTTCTCAGGGGGTAGGCTACACCTTC
TRBJ1-6 - - TRBV7-2 CASSFRANNSPLHF TGTGCCAGCAGCTTCAGGGCGAATAATTCACCCCTCCACTTT
TRBJ2-1 TRBD1 - TRBV5-1 CASSLDRGLNEQFF TGCGCCAGCAGCTTGGACAGGGGGCTGAATGAGCAGTTCTTC
TRBJ2-3 - - TRBV27 CASKMENTEGDTQYF TGTGCCAGCAAAATGGAGAATACAGAGGGAGATACGCAGTATTTT
TRBJ1-4 TRBD1 - TRBV5-1 CASSSPDRGEKLFF TGCGCCAGCAGCTCCCCAGACAGGGGTGAAAAACTGTTTTTT
TRBJ2-1 TRBD1 - TRBV12-3/TRBV12-4 CASSLRQGDEQFF TGTGCCAGCAGTTTGAGACAGGGGGATGAGCAGTTCTTC